The 5 T cell receptor beta chains reported below all come from one sample, sequenced in a study of blood T cells in healthy people across ages. Next came a second PCR, run for about 7 to 12 cycles, which used a sample-barcoded 5' primer along with a J-beta primer mix. TCRdb reanalysed the 5' RACE reads using MiXCR and keeps one entry per CDR3 protein. The profile shows a few hundred thousand distinct CDR3 sequences, about 26% of them singletons. These records were also assigned to another study, of T cells of mothers and their children.

The source material was blood. The receptor source for this set is a boy aged 2 to 10 in good health.

This clonotype was detected only a few times. This rearrangement joins TRBV15 to TRBJ2-1; 10 bases are a match to TRBD2. Trimming cost V 3 bases and J 9 bases; bases outside gene matches: 17. CDR1 and CDR2 (germline): LNHNV, YYDKDF (reference sequence). The CDR3 length is 18 residues. CDR3 bases: TGTGCCACCAGCAGGAAATTTGGGGCTAGCGGGAGTATCGGTGAGCAGTTCTTC. It is translated as CATSRKFGASGSIGEQFF.

This chain links TRBV4-3 with TRBJ2-5, with 11 nucleotides matching TRBD2. The junction had 2 bases not matched to a gene; V was cut back by 1 base and J by 1 base. Germline V gives CDR1 LGHNA, CDR2 YSLEER. The CDR3 has 16 amino acids. CDR3 residues: CASSQVLAGAQETQYF. CDR3 coding DNA: TGCGCCAGCAGCCAAGTACTAGCGGGAGCCCAAGAGACCCAGTACTTC.

The CDR3 sequence: CASKGLRGNTEAFF. The CDR3 nucleotides are TGTGCCAGCAAGGGATTACGGGGGAACACTGAAGCTTTCTTT. The V gene is TRBV6-2 or TRBV6-3, the J gene TRBJ1-1, with D unclear. This CDR3 is 14 amino acids long. Trimming took 7 bases from V and 1 from J, leaving 13 bases between them. Germline V lookup: CDR1 MNHEY, CDR2 SVGEGT.

The chain has TRBV30 and TRBJ1-2; D remains unclear. This CDR3 region has 16 residues. The V and J ends lost 0 bases and 0 bases respectively, with 14 bases between them. Looked up from germline, CDR1 is GTSNPN and CDR2 is SVGIG (reference sequence). CDR3 bases: TGTGCCTGGAGTGTATCCCCCGGGGTCACTAACTATGGCTACACCTTC. Protein sequence: CAWSVSPGVTNYGYTF.

The rearrangement links TRBV27 to TRBJ1-2; D perhaps matches TRBD1 (5 bases). The length of the CDR3 is 12 residues. Germline V gene data show CDR1 as MNHEY and CDR2 as SMNVEV (reference sequence). CDR3 sequence: CLIDRANYGYTF. CDR3 in DNA: TGTCTCATAGACAGAGCTAACTATGGCTACACCTTC.